What follows are 14 T cell receptor beta chains derived from one specimen sequenced in a study of metastatic and nonmetastatic thyroid tumors (dated by TCRdb to the early 2020s). Libraries came from PCR. The listed sequencing device is Illumina HiSeq 4000. TCRdb handled the public reads itself, with Q25 trimming in fastp and clone calling in MiXCR, and kept productive beta chains. The sample table contains approximately 7,000 clones; only one count was recorded for around 33% of them. More than 10% of the sample comes from the top ten. No treatment had been received by any patient before thyroid surgery. The sequenced sample was adjacent normal tissue. The receptors originated from a female donor with papillary thyroid cancer or a benign thyroid nodule (not recorded which). Some clones in this sample may be carry-over from other donors' samples.

As for this clone: The junction departs from germline at one end; a sequencing error may be responsible. The J gene is TRBJ2-6, the V gene TRBV25-1; 7 nucleotides align to TRBD1. In germline, CDR1 is MGHDK, CDR2 SYGVNS. The CDR3 runs 19 residues. CDR3 region: CASDSLSGQATSGANVMNF. As DNA, the CDR3 is TGTGCCAGCGATTCCCTTAGTGGACAGGCGACTTCTGGGGCAAACGTCATGAATTTC.

This clone is medium-sized in the sample. The rearrangement uses TRBV11-3 and TRBJ2-2, with D hard to call. V gave up 5 bases and J gave up 6 bases, with 7 bases separating them. The germline V gene has CDR1 SGHNT and CDR2 YENEEA. The length of the CDR3 is 12 residues. CDR3 sequence reads: CASSVNAGELFF. Written as DNA, the CDR3 is TGTGCCAGCAGCGTTAACGCCGGGGAGCTGTTTTTT.

As for this clone: This clone may be a read error of a much larger clone one base away. The same CDR3 arises from other DNA sequences in this sample as well. The DNA of the CDR3 is TGTGCCAGCAGCCAGCAGGGGCTGGGTGGCGCCAACGTCCTGACTTTC. It specifies CASSQQGLGGANVLTF. This sequence joins TRBV5-6 and TRBJ2-6, with D possibly matching TRBD1 (6 bases). This CDR3 region has 16 residues. Germline V gene data show CDR1 as SGHDT and CDR2 as YYEEEE. Trimming pared 4 bases from V and 7 bases from J, leaving 18 bases between.

The chain carries TRBV4-2 and TRBJ2-1; 8 bases line up with TRBD2. CDR3 size: 17 residues. V lost 1 base, J lost 7 bases, and 12 bases stayed unmatched. The germline V gene encodes CDR1 LGHNA and CDR2 YNFKEQ. The CDR3 loop reads CASSQALWGGGRNEQFF. CDR3 DNA sequence: TGTGCCAGCAGCCAAGCCTTGTGGGGAGGCGGGAGGAATGAGCAGTTCTTC.

The V call is TRBV27, the J call TRBJ2-2; either TRBD1 or TRBD2 may supply D (5 bases each). Germline V gene lookup returns CDR1 MNHEY and CDR2 SMNVEV (reference sequence). Trimming pared 2 bases from V and 7 bases from J, leaving 14 bases between. CDR3 length: 15 amino acids. CDR3 amino acids: CASSLPQGAGGELFF. The CDR3 DNA reads TGTGCCAGCAGTTTACCCCAAGGGGCGGGCGGGGAGCTGTTTTTT.

The chain carries TRBV11-1 and TRBJ1-1; no firm D call. CDR1 and CDR2 from the germline V gene are SGHAT and FQDESV (reference sequence). V was shortened by 5 bases and J by 1 base, with 11 bases between the two germline ends. The CDR3 length is 14 residues. The chain's CDR3 is CASSLHRQNTEAFF. CDR3 DNA sequence: TGTGCCAGCAGCCTACACCGACAGAACACTGAAGCTTTCTTT.

This clone has a count of ten or more. The V and J genes are TRBV27 and TRBJ1-6; a weak D match, TRBD1 (5 bases). This CDR3 spans 14 amino acids. Trimming removed 5 bases from V and 10 bases from J, with 15 bases in between. CDR1 is MNHEY, CDR2 SMNVEV, per germline (reference sequence). The CDR3 reads CASSSRVGKSPLHF. CDR3 coding DNA: TGTGCCAGCAGTAGCAGGGTGGGAAAGTCACCCCTCCACTTT.

This clone has a count of ten or more. The missing conserved phenylalanine or tryptophan at the end of this CDR3 makes a read error likely. The V and J genes are TRBV12-3 or TRBV12-4 and TRBJ2-2; 11 bases are a match to TRBD1. The CDR3 length is 16 residues. The CDR3 DNA sequence: TGTGCCAGCAGAAAGGGACAGGGGGTGGCCACCAGGGAGCTGTTTTCT. This gives the protein CASRKGQGVATRELFS.

The V call is TRBV11-2, the J call TRBJ1-2; 7 positions match TRBD1. The V and J ends lost 5 bases and 10 bases, in that order; junction bases with no gene match: 7. Germline V CDR1 and CDR2: SGHAT, FQNNGV. This CDR3 has 12 residues. The CDR3 spells CASSRTGDVYTF. CDR3 DNA: TGTGCCAGCAGCCGTACAGGGGATGTCTACACCTTC.

This clone counts as medium-sized (0.01 to 0.1%). The rearrangement joins TRBV12-3 or TRBV12-4 to TRBJ2-5, with D perhaps assigned TRBD1 or TRBD2 (6 bases each). CDR3 length equals 16 residues. Trimming left V 5 bases short and J 5 bases short, with 21 bases between. CDR3 sequence: CASSLGQLLEGETQYF. CDR3 nucleotide sequence: TGTGCCAGCAGTCTGGGACAACTGCTGGAGGGGGAGACCCAGTACTTC.

The chain links TRBV3-1 to TRBJ1-6; TRBD1 might be the D (5 bases). V was clipped by 4 bases and J by 8 bases, with 12 bases between them. The CDR3 contains 14 residues. CDR1 is LGHDT and CDR2 is YNNKEL in the germline V gene (reference sequence). The CDR3 DNA sequence: TGTGCCAGCAGCCCCAGGGCTGGGGATTCACCCCTCCACTTT. Protein: CASSPRAGDSPLHF.

This rearrangement joins TRBV12-3 or TRBV12-4 to TRBJ1-1; D is undetermined. The V gene lost 4 bases and the J gene lost 3 bases, with 15 bases spanning the gap. This CDR3 comprises 15 residues. This chain's CDR3 is CASSSQEVVYTEAFF. CDR3 nucleotide sequence: TGTGCCAGCAGTTCTCAGGAGGTGGTTTACACTGAAGCTTTCTTT.

This clone was detected a few times. This chain connects TRBV27 to TRBJ2-7; no reliable D call. V gave up 5 bases and J gave up 2 bases, with 10 bases separating them. Germline CDR1 and CDR2: MNHEY and SMNVEV (reference sequence). The CDR3 runs 13 residues. The CDR3 spells CASSPRRTYEQYF. The CDR3 DNA sequence: TGTGCCAGCAGTCCCCGACGGACCTACGAGCAGTACTTC.

The chain has TRBV6-5 and TRBJ2-2, with D perhaps assigned TRBD1 or TRBD2 (5 bases each). The length of the CDR3 is 16 residues. Germline V CDR1 and CDR2: MNHEY, SVGAGI. The V gene lost 7 bases and the J gene lost 4 bases, with 19 bases spanning the gap. CDR3 bases: TGTGCCAGCATTTCCCCCGGGTCAGGGAGCACCGGGGAGCTGTTTTTT. Amino acid sequence: CASISPGSGSTGELFF.